The 32 T cell receptor beta chains given below trace back to one sample, sequenced in a study of T cells in localized non-small cell lung cancer. Sequencing used immunoSEQ multiplex PCR; TCRdb keeps in-frame clones, though not all of them. The sample comprises fewer than 20,000 clones, about 87% of which are singletons, and 27% rests with the top ten. This specimen consisted of peripheral blood mononuclear cells, obtained before any cancer treatment. These receptors all stem from a male donor aged 60 or older with stage II lung adenocarcinoma.

V and J are TRBV6-1 and TRBJ2-7, with a tentative D call TRBD1 (5 bases). The CDR3 sequence is 15 residues long. V lost 10 bases and J lost 6, with 25 bases in between. CDR1 and CDR2 (germline): MNHNS, SASEGT. The CDR3 nucleotides read TGTGCCATTACCCAGGGTGTAGCAACGGTCGTCGAGCAGTACTTC. The encoded protein is CAITQGVATVVEQYF.

The rearrangement uses TRBV5-6 and TRBJ1-4, with D possibly matching TRBD1 (5 bases). The CDR3 runs 16 residues. Germline V gives CDR1 SGHDT, CDR2 YYEEEE. V shed 3 bases and J shed 7 bases, with 19 bases lying between them. CDR3 protein: CASSSSQGWVGEKLFF. The CDR3 coding sequence is TGTGCCAGCAGCTCGTCTCAGGGTTGGGTCGGTGAAAAACTGTTTTTT. The whole variable domain, filled in from reference TRBV5-6 and TRBJ1-4, reads DAGVTQSPTHLIKTRGQQVTLRCSPKSGHDTVSWYQQALGQGPQFIFQYYEEEERQRGNFPDRFSGHQFPNYSSELNVNALLLGDSALYLCASSSSQGWVGEKLFFGSGTQLSVL.

J is TRBJ1-5 and V is TRBV19; TRBD1 matches at 9 bases. Germline V lookup: CDR1 LNHDA, CDR2 SQIVND (reference sequence). Losses at the gene ends were 5 bases for V and 7 bases for J; bases not matched to a gene: 9. The CDR3 has 15 amino acids. The CDR3 region is CASSRPGTGKQPQHF. CDR3 DNA sequence: TGTGCCAGTAGTCGTCCCGGGACAGGGAAACAGCCCCAGCATTTT.

This chain uses TRBV5-1 with TRBJ1-1; 9 bases line up with TRBD1. The length of the CDR3 is 15 residues. Per germline, CDR1 SGHRS and CDR2 YFSETQ. After removal of 4 bases from V and 0 bases from J, the junction contained 4 bases not matched to a gene. The CDR3 sequence is CASSTGQGMNTEAFF. DNA for the CDR3: TGCGCCAGCAGCACGGGACAGGGAATGAACACTGAAGCTTTCTTT.

The CDR3 loop reads CASSKGAVTDTQYF. The CDR3 coding sequence is TGTGCCAGCAGTAAGGGGGCGGTAACAGATACGCAGTATTTT. V usage is TRBV6-4 and J usage is TRBJ2-3; 7 bases are a match to TRBD1. Losses at the gene ends were 5 bases for V and 3 bases for J; bases not matched to a gene: 5. The CDR3 is 14 residues long. CDR1 and CDR2 from the germline V gene are MRHNA and SNTAGT.

This clone came up once. The chain carries TRBV28 and TRBJ2-7; no definite D call. The V end was cut by 6 bases, the J end by 4 bases, with 16 bases between. The CDR3 covers 14 residues. Germline V gene data show CDR1 as MDHEN and CDR2 as SYDVKM. The CDR3 protein is CASRKGPQVYEQYF. The CDR3 DNA follows: TGTGCCAGCAGGAAAGGGCCTCAAGTATACGAGCAGTACTTC.

The rearrangement joins TRBV10-3 to TRBJ2-7, with D perhaps TRBD1 (6 bases). The CDR3 length is 12 residues. Germline V lookup: CDR1 ENHRY, CDR2 SYGVKD. V shed 11 bases and J shed 1 base, with 12 bases lying between them. CDR3 sequence (DNA): TGTGCCGCCTCAACAGGGTCCTACGAGCAGTACTTC. Protein product: CAASTGSYEQYF.

The CDR3 reads CASSGRASGVSYNEQFF. The CDR3 DNA reads as TGTGCCAGCAGCGGGAGGGCTAGCGGGGTATCCTACAATGAGCAGTTCTTC. The chain couples TRBV11-3 to TRBJ2-1; 9 nucleotides align to TRBD2. CDR3 length: 17 amino acids. From germline, CDR1 is SGHNT and CDR2 YENEEA. Unmatched junction bases numbered 9, after V lost 5 bases and J lost 1 base.

V and J are TRBV2 and TRBJ1-4; tentative D call: TRBD1 (5 bases). The germline CDR1 and CDR2 sequences are SNHLY and FYNNEI. The CDR3 is 15 amino acids. Trimming stripped 1 base from V and 8 bases from J, with 14 bases between. CDR3 coding DNA: TGTGCCAGCAGTGAAGGACTCAGGGCAGGGGAAAAACTGTTTTTT. This codes for CASSEGLRAGEKLFF.

This chain uses TRBV5-4 with TRBJ2-7; 10 bases map to TRBD2. CDR1 and CDR2 from the germline V gene are SGHNT and YYREEE (reference sequence). The CDR3 loop spans 15 amino acids. V shed 4 bases, J shed 3 bases, and the junction held 7 bases outside the gene matches. The CDR3 bases are TGTGCCAGCAGCCACACGGGACTAGCGTTCTACGAGCAGTACTTC. Its protein product is CASSHTGLAFYEQYF.

The chain uses TRBV4-1 and TRBJ2-1; 13 bases fit TRBD2. The germline V gene encodes CDR1 MGHRA and CDR2 YSYEKL. V shed 4 bases and J 3 bases; nucleotides not matched to a gene: 0. The CDR3 totals 15 residues. The CDR3 reads CASSRTSGSYNEQFF. The CDR3 nucleotides are TGCGCCAGCAGCCGGACTAGCGGGAGCTACAATGAGCAGTTCTTC.

The gene calls are TRBV7-9 and TRBJ2-2; D unresolved. The germline V gene encodes CDR1 SEHNR and CDR2 FQNEAQ (reference sequence). The germline V and J ends were trimmed by 4 bases and 13 bases, with 31 bases remaining between them. This CDR3 has 18 amino acids. CDR3 sequence reads: CASSSHPSDSTRPLGLFF. The DNA of the CDR3 is TGTGCCAGCAGCTCCCACCCCTCTGATTCGACAAGACCTCTGGGGCTGTTTTTT.

This chain uses TRBV5-1 with TRBJ2-3, with a tentative D call TRBD1 (6 bases). CDR3 length: 15 amino acids. CDR1 is SGHRS, CDR2 YFSETQ, per germline. Trimming removed 5 bases at V and 0 bases at J, with 13 bases between. This CDR3 reads CASRRQERSTDTQYF. DNA for the CDR3: TGCGCCAGCAGAAGACAGGAGAGGAGCACAGATACGCAGTATTTT.

This chain connects TRBV6-1 to TRBJ1-1, with D perhaps matching TRBD1 (5 bases). Deletions cut 0 bases from V and 7 bases from J, with 9 bases between. Germline CDR1 is MNHNS and CDR2 is SASEGT. The CDR3 consists of 13 residues. The CDR3 DNA follows: TGTGCCAGCAGTGAAGCGGCGCAGGGTGAAGCTTTCTTT. It translates to CASSEAAQGEAFF.

This chain uses TRBV11-2 with TRBJ1-1; the match to TRBD1 covers 7 bases. V was clipped by 3 bases and J by 9 bases; unmatched bases: 7. Looked up from germline, CDR1 is SGHAT and CDR2 is FQNNGV. CDR3 length equals 13 residues. The CDR3 coding sequence is TGTGCCAGCAGCTTCCCGGGACAGACGAAAGCTTTCTTT. Amino acid sequence: CASSFPGQTKAFF.

The chain links TRBV19 to TRBJ2-7; the match to TRBD1 covers 7 bases. This CDR3 has 13 amino acids. Looked up from germline, CDR1 is LNHDA and CDR2 is SQIVND (reference sequence). The trim removed 6 bases at V and 5 bases at J, leaving 7 bases unmatched. In nucleotides, the CDR3 is TGTGCCAGTAGCGACAGGGTGATCAACGAGCAGTACTTC. It codes for CASSDRVINEQYF.

V usage is TRBV6-4 and J usage is TRBJ2-3; TRBD1 matches 7 bases. The CDR3 contains 14 residues. J gave up 1 base and V 10 bases, and 8 bases lay outside the gene matches. CDR1 and CDR2 (germline): MRHNA, SNTAGT. DNA of the CDR3: TGTGCCACCCGAGAGGGGGCTGGCACAGATACGCAGTATTTT. The encoded protein is CATREGAGTDTQYF.

The V gene is TRBV5-5, the J gene TRBJ2-3; 10 bases line up with TRBD1. J lost 4 bases, V lost 3 bases, and 5 bases had no gene match. The length of the CDR3 is 15 residues. CDR1 is SGHKS, CDR2 YYEKEE, per germline (reference sequence). The CDR3 DNA is TGTGCCAGCAGCTGGGGGGACAGGGGTGCAGATACGCAGTATTTT. Amino acid sequence: CASSWGDRGADTQYF. The full variable domain, with the rest looked up from reference TRBV5-5 and TRBJ2-3, is DAGVTQSPTHLIKTRGQQVTLRCSPISGHKSVSWYQQVLGQGPQFIFQYYEKEERGRGNFPDRFSARQFPNYSSELNVNALLLGDSALYLCASSWGDRGADTQYFGPGTRLTVL.

The rearrangement joins TRBV6-5 to TRBJ2-3, with D hard to call. V gave up 5 bases and J gave up 14 bases, with 20 bases separating them. CDR1 and CDR2 from the germline V gene are MNHEY and SVGAGI. This CDR3 is built from 13 residues. The CDR3 DNA follows: TGTGCCAGCAGTCTTAGTGAAAGGGCACGTGGGTATTTT. Residues: CASSLSERARGYF.

The CDR3 region is CASSVGLTGDFYNEQFF. The CDR3 bases are TGTGCCAGCAGCGTAGGACTAACAGGGGACTTCTACAATGAGCAGTTCTTC. V gene TRBV9 combines with J gene TRBJ2-1; D might be TRBD1 (7 bases). The V gene lost 0 bases and the J gene lost 3 bases, with 16 bases spanning the gap. CDR1 SGDLS and CDR2 YYNGEE come from the germline V gene. CDR3 length: 17 amino acids.

This chain joins TRBV6-5 and TRBJ1-2; maybe TRBD1 (6 bases). The CDR3 contains 14 residues. V was cut by 0 bases and J by 4 bases, with 9 bases left in between. CDR1 and CDR2 from the germline V gene are MNHEY and SVGAGI. The CDR3 bases are TGTGCCAGCAGTTACTCAGGGGGGCGCTATGGCTACACCTTC. Encoded protein: CASSYSGGRYGYTF.

The rearrangement joins TRBV30 to TRBJ1-2; D is perhaps TRBD1 (5 bases). The CDR3 runs to 14 residues. The germline gives CDR1 GTSNPN, CDR2 SVGIG (reference sequence). The V end was cut by 1 base, the J end by 2 bases, with 11 bases between. The CDR3 nucleotides are TGTGCCTGGAGTGCCCTGAGACAGAACTATGGCTACACCTTC. This sequence encodes CAWSALRQNYGYTF.

V usage is TRBV28 and J usage is TRBJ2-7; D uncertain. The CDR3 contains 14 residues. The germline V and J ends were trimmed by 3 bases and 2 bases, with 11 bases remaining between them. Germline V lookup: CDR1 MDHEN, CDR2 SYDVKM. Here the CDR3 reads CASSFVTGAYEQYF. For the CDR3, the DNA is TGTGCCAGCAGTTTCGTTACGGGTGCCTACGAGCAGTACTTC.

This clone appeared once. This sequence joins TRBV30 and TRBJ1-1; D is perhaps TRBD1 (6 bases). Trimming stripped 4 bases from V and 4 bases from J, with 16 bases between. CDR1 is GTSNPN and CDR2 is SVGIG in the germline V gene (reference sequence). CDR3 length: 14 residues. The CDR3 loop reads CAWILGRGGTEAFF. The CDR3 DNA sequence: TGTGCCTGGATCCTGGGCAGGGGCGGCACTGAAGCTTTCTTT.

The chain combines TRBV2 with TRBJ2-5, with TRBD2 as a possible D gene (6 bases). The CDR3 loop spans 15 amino acids. V was trimmed by 2 bases and J by 2 bases, leaving 12 bases between them. Germline V CDR1 and CDR2: SNHLY, FYNNEI. This CDR3 reads CASSETRGEQETQYF. CDR3 in DNA: TGTGCCAGCAGTGAAACCCGCGGGGAACAAGAGACCCAGTACTTC. The whole variable domain, filled in from reference TRBV2 and TRBJ2-5, reads EPEVTQTPSHQVTQMGQEVILRCVPISNHLYFYWYRQILGQKVEFLVSFYNNEISEKSEIFDDQFSVERPDGSNFTLKIRSTKLEDSAMYFCASSETRGEQETQYFGPGTRLLVL.

This sequence joins TRBV19 and TRBJ1-1, with D unclear. V shed 7 bases and J shed 3 bases, with 12 bases lying between them. The CDR3 loop spans 13 amino acids. The germline V gene has CDR1 LNHDA and CDR2 SQIVND (reference sequence). The CDR3 DNA reads as TGTGCCAGTACCAGCACTGGGTACACTGAAGCTTTCTTT. Translated: CASTSTGYTEAFF.

This clone was seen once. The genes are TRBV21-1 and TRBJ2-7; the DNA was not used to check the table's D call, TRBD2. TRBV21-1 is a pseudogene. This CDR3 region has 15 residues. The DNA for the CDR3 is TGTGCCAGCAGCCCCCGACTGGCTAATTCCTACGAGCAGTACTTC. Translating it yields CASSPRLANSYEQYF.

J is TRBJ2-5 and V is TRBV5-1; D might be TRBD1 or TRBD2, each matching 5 bases. The CDR3 runs 14 residues. Per germline, CDR1 SGHRS and CDR2 YFSETQ. V was shortened by 0 bases and J by 7 bases, with 13 bases between the two germline ends. The CDR3, as DNA: TGCGCCAGCAGCTTGGGGCAGGGCGCGGGGACCCAGTACTTC. Translating gives CASSLGQGAGTQYF.

The chain is built from TRBV5-6 and TRBJ2-4; D is uncertain. Per the germline V gene, CDR1 is SGHDT and CDR2 is YYEEEE. The length of the CDR3 is 14 residues. The V end lost 0 bases, the J end lost 5 bases, and 9 bases lay between the germline ends. This chain's CDR3 is CASSLVSFQNIQYF. As DNA, the CDR3 is TGTGCCAGCAGCTTGGTGAGCTTTCAAAACATTCAGTACTTC.

The rearrangement links TRBV30 to TRBJ1-1, with TRBD1 as a possible D gene (5 bases). Trimming pared 4 bases from V and 5 bases from J, leaving 11 bases between. The CDR3 runs 12 residues. The V gene's germline CDR1 is GTSNPN and CDR2 SVGIG (reference sequence). This chain's CDR3 is CAWKGGDTEAFF. The DNA of the CDR3 is TGTGCCTGGAAGGGAGGGGATACTGAAGCTTTCTTT.

This chain joins TRBV6-5 and TRBJ1-1, with D unclear. Germline CDR1 MNHEY, CDR2 SVGAGI. There are 15 residues in the CDR3. Trimming pared 0 bases from V and 1 base from J, leaving 9 bases between. In DNA, the CDR3 is TGTGCCAGCAGTTACTCAGCCCGACCGAACACTGAAGCTTTCTTT. This translates into CASSYSARPNTEAFF.

The chain is built from TRBV4-1 and TRBJ1-1, with no clear D. Germline-derived CDR1 and CDR2 are MGHRA and YSYEKL. V was pared by 1 base and J by 0 bases, with 12 bases between. The CDR3 is 16 residues long. Here the CDR3 DNA reads TGCGCCAGCAGCCAAGGAAGCAGTTCCATGAACACTGAAGCTTTCTTT. As protein: CASSQGSSSMNTEAFF.